The clone carrying this T cell receptor beta chain was detected ten times or more. One junction end disagrees with the germline gene, perhaps due to a read error. The record originates from a study of T-cell reconstitution after alpha-beta-depleted transplantation in children. This CDR3 comprises 14 residues. CDR1 is SGHTA and CDR2 is FQGNSA in the germline V gene. Unique molecular identifiers were incorporated into the prepared TCRbeta library. TCRdb independently ran MiXCR on the PCR reads; one entry per CDR3 protein. The repertoire consists of 70,000 to 95,000 distinct CDR3 sequences, with approximately 12% occurring once and the leading ten covering over 11%.

Source: PBMCs from the stem cell graft donor, taken from the stem cell graft. V usage is TRBV7-2 and J usage is TRBJ2-2; D is possibly TRBD2 (6 bases). This clonotype was obtained from a human donor who donated a stem cell graft to a child with inherited bone marrow failure. The CDR3 DNA sequence: TGTGCCAGCAAGGCCCGCGGGAACTCCGGGGAGCTGTTTTTT. Its protein is CASKARGNSGELFF.